A single sample gave rise to the 27 T cell receptor beta chains below, sequenced in a study of T cells in Graves' hyperthyroidism and ophthalmopathy. TCR beta CDR3 region amplification was performed from RNA transcripts. HTBI primers were used for first-round RT-PCR of the TCR CDR3. TCRdb processed the multiplex PCR reads anew with MiXCR; each CDR3 protein has one entry. The table records 480,000 or so distinct CDR3 sequences, 35% to 50% of them present only once. The sample consisted of peripheral blood or thyroid tissue (not recorded which). All receptors derive from an adult woman with Graves' disease, either hyperthyroidism or ophthalmopathy (not recorded which).

The chain uses TRBV7-9 and TRBJ1-5, with D hard to call. V was pared by 4 bases and J by 4 bases, with 8 bases between. Germline-derived CDR1 and CDR2 are SEHNR and FQNEAQ (reference sequence). The CDR3 is 13 residues long. This chain's CDR3 is CASSSESNQPQHF. The CDR3 DNA sequence: TGTGCCAGCAGCTCAGAAAGTAATCAGCCCCAGCATTTT.

The sample holds many counts of this clonotype. V is TRBV12-3 or TRBV12-4 and J is TRBJ2-5, with D unresolved. This CDR3 is 13 amino acids long. Trimming stripped 5 bases from V and 5 bases from J, with 12 bases between. CDR3: CASSPPGSETQYF. The CDR3 bases are TGTGCCAGCAGTCCCCCGGGTAGTGAGACCCAGTACTTC.

This chain connects TRBV20-1 to TRBJ1-1; D ambiguous. CDR3 length equals 11 residues. In germline, CDR1 is DFQATT, CDR2 SNEGSKA (reference sequence). V lost 1 base and J lost 10, with 10 bases in between. For the CDR3, the DNA is TGCAGTGCTAGAGCGTACTCGGGAGCTTTCTTT. It specifies CSARAYSGAFF.

The chain joins TRBV7-9 to TRBJ2-1; D is tentatively TRBD1 or TRBD2 (5 bases each). Trimming shortened V by 3 bases and J by 5 bases, and 8 bases separated the two germline ends. The CDR3 contains 13 residues. Germline lookup yields CDR1 SEHNR and CDR2 FQNEAQ (reference sequence). The CDR3 loop is CASSLRDDNEQFF. CDR3 nucleotide sequence: TGTGCCAGCAGCTTGAGGGACGACAATGAGCAGTTCTTC.

This clonotype was picked up many times. The chain links TRBV14 to TRBJ1-6, with TRBD1 matching 7 bases. The germline gives CDR1 SGHDN, CDR2 FVKESK. V lost 5 bases to trimming and J lost 6 bases; unmatched junction nucleotides: 7. This CDR3 comprises 15 residues. The CDR3 sequence: CASSYQGVVNSPLHF. CDR3 in DNA: TGTGCCAGCAGCTACCAGGGGGTTGTTAATTCACCCCTCCACTTT.

This clonotype has at least ten counts. The V and J genes are TRBV11-3 and TRBJ2-5; tentative D call: TRBD2 (5 bases). The CDR3 sequence is 14 residues long. V lost 5 bases and J lost 5, with 15 bases in between. Germline V gene sequence: CDR1 SGHNT, CDR2 YENEEA. The CDR3 here is CASSQRSSAETQYF. The CDR3 DNA sequence: TGTGCCAGCAGCCAGCGGTCGAGCGCGGAGACCCAGTACTTC.

Here the CDR3 DNA reads TGCAGCGTGGCCCCGGGAGCTTGGAGGGAGACCCAGTACTTC. Its protein product is CSVAPGAWRETQYF. The chain joins TRBV29-1 to TRBJ2-5, with D tentatively TRBD2 (6 bases). The ends were cut back, 6 bases at V and 5 bases at J, with 19 bases in the middle. CDR3 length equals 14 residues. Germline CDR1 SQVTM, CDR2 ANQGSEA. The entire variable domain, with the rest obtained from reference TRBV29-1 and TRBJ2-5, is as follows: SAVISQKPSRDICQRGTSLTIQCQVDSQVTMMFWYRQQPGQSLTLIATANQGSEATYESGFVIDKFPISRPNLTFSTLTVSNMSPEDSSIYLCSVAPGAWRETQYFGPGTRLLVL.

This clonotype was seen only a few times. J is TRBJ1-6 and V is TRBV6-5, with a possible D match to TRBD1 (5 bases). The CDR3 sequence is 20 residues long. The germline V gene encodes CDR1 MNHEY and CDR2 SVGAGI. V was cut by 0 bases and J by 6 bases, with 24 bases left in between. CDR3 bases: TGTGCCAGCAGTTACTCGACCCCTTTTCAGGGTGGCAGCCTTAATTCACCCCTCCACTTT. Translated, it gives CASSYSTPFQGGSLNSPLHF.

This chain joins TRBV7-6 and TRBJ2-2; 7 bases align to TRBD1. The V gene end was trimmed by 5 bases and the J gene end by 1 base; junction bases not matched to a gene: 4. The CDR3 has 15 residues. Germline loops: CDR1 SGHVS, CDR2 FNYEAQ. In nucleotides, the CDR3 is TGTGCCAGCAGCCCATGGGACAGGAACACCGGGGAGCTGTTTTTT. Protein product: CASSPWDRNTGELFF. Filled out from reference TRBV7-6 and TRBJ2-2, the complete variable domain reads GAGVSQSPRYKVTKRGQDVALRCDPISGHVSLYWYRQALGQGPEFLTYFNYEAQQDKSGLPNDRFSAERPEGSISTLTIQRTEQRDSAMYRCASSPWDRNTGELFFGEGSRLTVL.

This clonotype was seen ten or more times. This chain joins TRBV20-1 and TRBJ2-3; 10 bases are shared with TRBD2. V shed 6 bases and J 5 bases; nucleotides not matched to a gene: 11. This CDR3 has 15 amino acids. The germline V gene encodes CDR1 DFQATT and CDR2 SNEGSKA (reference sequence). The DNA of the CDR3 is TGCAGTGCCGGGGTTAGCGGGAGGACACAAGATACGCAGTATTTT. As protein: CSAGVSGRTQDTQYF.

This clonotype was seen only a few times. This chain links TRBV10-3 with TRBJ2-3; unclear D gene. V lost 3 bases to trimming and J lost 6 bases, with 10 bases between them. CDR3 length: 13 residues. The germline V gene has CDR1 ENHRY and CDR2 SYGVKD. The DNA of the CDR3 is TGTGCCATCAGTGAAAGTCTGGGGGATACGCAGTATTTT. Protein: CAISESLGDTQYF.

The sample holds many counts of this clonotype. The CDR3 DNA reads TGCAGTGCTAGAGATCGAATGGGCCAAAAGTACGGCTACACCTTC. Its protein is CSARDRMGQKYGYTF. The chain joins TRBV20-1 to TRBJ1-2; D gene uncertain. The germline CDR1 and CDR2 sequences are DFQATT and SNEGSKA (reference sequence). This CDR3 has 15 amino acids. V lost 0 bases and J lost 8, with 19 bases in between.

V and J are TRBV15 and TRBJ2-5; perhaps TRBD1 as D (6 bases). This CDR3 comprises 15 residues. The V end lost 4 bases, the J end lost 4 bases, and 16 bases lay between the germline ends. Germline V gene sequence: CDR1 LNHNV, CDR2 YYDKDF (reference sequence). Here the CDR3 reads CATSTISRGSETQYF. Here the CDR3 DNA reads TGTGCCACCAGCACCATTTCCAGGGGATCAGAGACCCAGTACTTC.

The table lists this clonotype with many counts. The chain employs TRBV7-2 and TRBJ2-7, with 9 bases fitting TRBD1. CDR1 is SGHTA and CDR2 is FQGNSA in the germline V gene. Trimming took 5 bases from V and 4 from J; bases not matched to a gene: 12. The CDR3 totals 16 residues. The CDR3 DNA reads as TGTGCCAGCAGCCGCATCCCCCCACAGGGGGCTTACGAGCAGTACTTC. Protein sequence: CASSRIPPQGAYEQYF.

This clonotype was seen many times. V gene TRBV11-2 combines with J gene TRBJ2-5; D perhaps matches TRBD2 (5 bases). Germline CDR1 SGHAT, CDR2 FQNNGV. The CDR3 has 14 amino acids. The V end lost 5 bases, the J end lost 5 bases, and 15 bases lay between the germline ends. CDR3 in amino acids: CASSGPEGIETQYF. CDR3 bases: TGTGCCAGCAGCGGACCTGAGGGTATCGAGACCCAGTACTTC.

The chain is built from TRBV5-1 and TRBJ1-4, with unresolved D. Germline CDR1 is SGHRS and CDR2 is YFSETQ. V gave up 0 bases and J gave up 0 bases, with 6 bases separating them. The CDR3 has 15 residues. This chain's CDR3 is CASSLDGTTNEKLFF. CDR3 coding DNA: TGCGCCAGCAGCTTGGACGGGACAACTAATGAAAAACTGTTTTTT.

The table lists this clonotype with many counts. This rearrangement joins TRBV6-5 to TRBJ1-5; D not resolved. V was trimmed by 2 bases and J by 4 bases, leaving 12 bases between them. Germline values: CDR1 MNHEY, CDR2 SVGAGI. This CDR3 is 15 amino acids long. The CDR3 protein is CASSYTYTGNQPQHF. CDR3 DNA: TGTGCCAGCAGTTACACCTACACGGGAAATCAGCCCCAGCATTTT.

This clonotype has only a few counts. A junction boundary mismatches the germline segment, possibly from a read error. The V and J genes are TRBV5-1 and TRBJ1-5, with D unresolved. CDR3 length: 13 residues. CDR1 is SGHRS, CDR2 YFSETQ, per germline. DNA of the CDR3: TGCGCCAGCAGCCCGGGTAGCGATCAGCCCCAGCATTTT. Protein: CASSPGSDQPQHF.

The chain joins TRBV25-1 to TRBJ1-5, with a tentative D call TRBD1 (6 bases). Trimming removed 4 bases from V and 11 bases from J, with 18 bases in between. The CDR3 extends over 14 amino acids. CDR1 is MGHDK, CDR2 SYGVNS, per germline. CDR3 sequence (DNA): TGTGCCAGCAGTGGATTGACAGGAGAGCAGTCCCAGCATTTT. Its protein is CASSGLTGEQSQHF.

The chain couples TRBV5-1 to TRBJ2-2; weak D call: TRBD1 (6 bases). The CDR3 length is 16 residues. Trimming removed 5 bases from V and 0 bases from J, with 14 bases in between. Germline loops: CDR1 SGHRS, CDR2 YFSETQ. Written as DNA, the CDR3 is TGCGCCAGCAGTTCTTTTCGGACAGCGAACACCGGGGAGCTGTTTTTT. Translation: CASSSFRTANTGELFF.

The chain joins TRBV7-9 to TRBJ2-5, with TRBD1 matching over 8 bases. Germline V gene lookup returns CDR1 SEHNR and CDR2 FQNEAQ (reference sequence). The J segment lost 2 bases and the V segment lost 3 bases, leaving 11 bases of the junction unmatched. This CDR3 contains 17 residues. The CDR3 DNA reads as TGTGCCAGCAGCTTCGGACAGGGTATGGCCCCACAAGAGACCCAGTACTTC. Translated, it gives CASSFGQGMAPQETQYF. The complete variable domain, with remaining parts taken from reference TRBV7-9 and TRBJ2-5, reads DTGVSQNPRHKITKRGQNVTFRCDPISEHNRLYWYRQTLGQGPEFLTYFQNEAQLEKSRLLSDRFSAERPKGSFSTLEIQRTEQGDSAMYLCASSFGQGMAPQETQYFGPGTRLLVL.

V gene TRBV2 combines with J gene TRBJ1-1; D remains unclear. Germline V CDR1 and CDR2: SNHLY, FYNNEI. V lost 2 bases and J lost 3, with 13 bases in between. The CDR3 contains 15 residues. CDR3 in amino acids: CASSEREQSYTEAFF. CDR3 nucleotides: TGTGCCAGCAGTGAAAGGGAACAGAGTTACACTGAAGCTTTCTTT. The full variable domain, with the rest looked up from reference TRBV2 and TRBJ1-1, is EPEVTQTPSHQVTQMGQEVILRCVPISNHLYFYWYRQILGQKVEFLVSFYNNEISEKSEIFDDQFSVERPDGSNFTLKIRSTKLEDSAMYFCASSEREQSYTEAFFGQGTRLTVV.

The chain combines TRBV11-2 with TRBJ1-1; no definite D call. The CDR3 is 13 amino acids. Germline CDR1 and CDR2: SGHAT and FQNNGV. V was trimmed by 7 bases and J by 1 base, leaving 10 bases between them. The CDR3 region is CASKGSSNTEAFF. DNA for the CDR3: TGTGCCAGCAAGGGATCCTCGAACACTGAAGCTTTCTTT.

This chain uses TRBV29-1 with TRBJ2-7, with a tentative D call TRBD2 (5 bases). The J call may be in error: the DNA end matches TRBJ2-1 better. The CDR3 totals 13 residues. Germline values: CDR1 SQVTM, CDR2 ANQGSEA. The CDR3 loop reads CSVVGWSGNEQFF. For the CDR3, the DNA is TGCAGCGTTGTCGGTTGGAGCGGCAATGAGCAGTTCTTC.

The chain links TRBV7-2 to TRBJ1-1; maybe TRBD1 (5 bases). Germline CDR1 reads SGHTA; CDR2 reads FQGNSA. V shed 6 bases and J shed 9 bases, with 17 bases lying between them. The CDR3 spans 13 residues. The CDR3 here is CASSAPQGLQAFF. The CDR3 region has the DNA TGTGCCAGCAGTGCTCCGCAGGGTCTGCAAGCTTTCTTT. The whole variable domain, remainder taken from reference TRBV7-2 and TRBJ1-1, is GAGVSQSPSNKVTEKGKDVELRCDPISGHTALYWYRQSLGQGLEFLIYFQGNSAPDKSGLPSDRFSAERTGGSVSTLTIQRTQQEDSAVYLCASSAPQGLQAFFGQGTRLTVV.

There are a few counts of this clonotype. The genes are TRBV19 and TRBJ2-7; D is undetermined. Germline V gives CDR1 LNHDA, CDR2 SQIVND (reference sequence). Trimming left V 7 bases short and J 3 bases short, with 13 bases between. This CDR3 comprises 13 residues. CDR3 DNA: TGTGCCAGTACCGACAAGGTGAACTACGAGCAGTACTTC. Amino acids: CASTDKVNYEQYF.

This clonotype has a handful of counts. The J gene is TRBJ1-1, the V gene TRBV29-1; D not resolved. This CDR3 is 13 amino acids long. Germline-derived CDR1 and CDR2 are SQVTM and ANQGSEA. The V gene lost 4 bases and the J gene lost 1 base, with 10 bases spanning the gap. The chain's CDR3 is CSVAGVPNTEAFF. CDR3 DNA sequence: TGCAGCGTTGCTGGGGTACCGAACACTGAAGCTTTCTTT.